This T cell receptor (beta chain) stems from a study of T-cell reconstitution after alpha-beta-depleted transplantation in children. Findings and limits, study-wide: By about two months after transplant, alpha-beta T cells reportedly arose from several hundred graft clones that had expanded. At day 60, the high TCRbeta diversity found in some patients originated from recipient T cells and thymic progenitors that had survived. T cells produced anew were the main source of T-cell counts and diversity one year after transplant.

A library of TCRbeta sequences, prepared with unique molecular identifiers, was generated. MiXCR, applied by TCRdb to the PCR reads, yields one record per CDR3 protein. The sample records 500,000 to 600,000 distinct CDR3 sequences, 27% being singletons. The CDR3 has 14 amino acids. V lost 6 bases and J 0 bases, leaving 12 bases between the germline ends. Germline CDR1 MNHEY, CDR2 SMNVEV (reference sequence). About this clonotype: What it recognizes is unknown.

This clonotype was sampled from a boy younger than two with Wiskott-Aldrich syndrome, due to receive a stem cell transplant. The J gene is TRBJ2-7, the V gene TRBV27, with a possible D match to TRBD1 (5 bases). Sample: PBMCs, taken before TCRalphabeta/CD19-depleted stem cell transplant. CDR3: CASRSTGPSYEQYF. The CDR3 DNA sequence: TGTGCCAGCAGATCCACAGGACCCTCCTACGAGCAGTACTTC.